Following are 7 T cell receptor beta chains from one sample sequenced in a study of shared clonotypes between healthy human individuals. Some clones are missing from TCRdb's copy, which holds only in-frame ones; the method was immunoSEQ multiplex PCR. The sample holds 1,400,000 or so clones, about 98.5% seen once. Specimen: naive CD4+ T cells sorted from blood. The subset: CD45RA+ positively selected. Receptor source: a man in his thirties or forties in good health.

The J gene is TRBJ1-1, the V gene TRBV5-4; tentative D call: TRBD1 (5 bases). Germline CDR1 reads SGHNT; CDR2 reads YYREEE (reference sequence). The V end was cut by 0 bases, the J end by 3 bases, with 12 bases between. This CDR3 is built from 15 residues. The CDR3 loop is CASSLGPGTDTEAFF. The CDR3 nucleotides are TGTGCCAGCAGCTTGGGCCCCGGGACGGACACTGAAGCTTTCTTT.

The J gene is TRBJ1-2, the V gene TRBV7-9; tentative D call: TRBD1 (6 bases). Germline V gives CDR1 SEHNR, CDR2 FQNEAQ (reference sequence). The V end was cut by 3 bases, the J end by 4 bases, with 18 bases between. CDR3 length equals 16 residues. CDR3 in amino acids: CASSFTPTGFGYGYTF. Here the CDR3 DNA reads TGTGCCAGCAGCTTCACACCGACAGGATTTGGCTATGGCTACACCTTC.

This clone was recorded only once. Relative to the germline gene, one junction end is altered; a read error may explain this. V is TRBV18 and J is TRBJ1-2; D remains ambiguous. CDR3 length: 15 residues. From germline, CDR1 is KGHSH and CDR2 LQKENI. CDR3 nucleotides: TGTGCCAGCTCACCACGATCGAACAGTGGGGTAAGGCTACCCTTC. It yields the protein CASSPRSNSGVRLPF.

The chain uses TRBV10-1 and TRBJ2-7; D may match TRBD1 or TRBD2 (5 bases each). CDR1 WNHNN and CDR2 SYGVQD come from the germline V gene (reference sequence). The V end was cut by 0 bases, the J end by 0 bases, with 9 bases between. This CDR3 region has 15 residues. The CDR3 loop is CASSESGVPSYEQYF. The CDR3 DNA reads TGCGCCAGCAGTGAGTCGGGGGTCCCCTCCTACGAGCAGTACTTC.

This sequence joins TRBV18 and TRBJ2-1; 9 nucleotides agree with TRBD2. The germline V gene encodes CDR1 KGHSH and CDR2 LQKENI. There are 16 residues in the CDR3. Losses at the gene ends were 6 bases for V and 7 bases for J; bases not matched to a gene: 13. In DNA, the CDR3 is TGTGCCAGCTCTCCCCGCGGGAGGGCTAGGGAGAATGAGCAGTTCTTC. Amino acids: CASSPRGRARENEQFF.

The chain recombines TRBV6-1 with TRBJ2-2; D is uncertain. CDR1 is MNHNS, CDR2 SASEGT, per germline. This CDR3 region has 16 residues. The V and J ends lost 4 bases and 1 base respectively, with 13 bases between them. The CDR3 DNA reads TGTGCCAGCAGTGGATCAGCACTTTTGAACACCGGGGAGCTGTTTTTT. This translates into CASSGSALLNTGELFF.

V is TRBV28 and J is TRBJ1-3; D might be TRBD1 (6 bases). Trimming removed 6 bases from V and 8 bases from J, with 20 bases in between. This CDR3 is 15 amino acids long. The germline V gene has CDR1 MDHEN and CDR2 SYDVKM. The CDR3 DNA sequence: TGTGCCAGCAGCCAAAGCGGGGGGCGGAAGGACACCATATATTTT. Encoded protein: CASSQSGGRKDTIYF.